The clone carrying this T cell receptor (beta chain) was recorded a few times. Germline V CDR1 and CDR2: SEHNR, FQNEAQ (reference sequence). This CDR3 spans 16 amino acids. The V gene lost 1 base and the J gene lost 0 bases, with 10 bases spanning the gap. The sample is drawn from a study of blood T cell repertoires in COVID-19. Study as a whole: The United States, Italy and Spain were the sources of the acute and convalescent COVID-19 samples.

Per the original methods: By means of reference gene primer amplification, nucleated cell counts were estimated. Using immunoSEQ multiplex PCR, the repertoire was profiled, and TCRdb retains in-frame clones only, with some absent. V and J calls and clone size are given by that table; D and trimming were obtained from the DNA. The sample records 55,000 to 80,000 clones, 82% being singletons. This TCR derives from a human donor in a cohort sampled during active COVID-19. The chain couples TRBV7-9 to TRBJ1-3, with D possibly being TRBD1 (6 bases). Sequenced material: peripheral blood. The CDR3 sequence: CASSLDTGSSGNTIYF. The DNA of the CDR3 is TGTGCCAGCAGCTTAGATACAGGGAGCTCTGGAAACACCATATATTTT.